One sample yielded the 19 T cell receptor beta chains listed below, sequenced in a study of blood T cell repertoires in COVID-19. The assay was immunoSEQ multiplex PCR, and TCRdb's table has in-frame clones only and misses some. The sample yields around 130,000 clones, less than 85% seen once. Sequencing used peripheral blood. These receptors were collected from an older woman with acute or convalescent COVID-19.

The rearrangement uses TRBV6-5 and TRBJ1-2, with unresolved D. The CDR3 sequence is 13 residues long. Trimming stripped 2 bases from V and 8 bases from J, with 12 bases between. The germline V gene encodes CDR1 MNHEY and CDR2 SVGAGI. In DNA, the CDR3 is TGTGCCAGCAGTTACGGGATTACTAGCGGCTACACCTTC. It encodes CASSYGITSGYTF.

The CDR3 DNA reads TGTGCCAGCAGCAATACAGGAAACTATGGCTACACCTTC. Its protein is CASSNTGNYGYTF. The chain is built from TRBV2 and TRBJ1-2; a possible D gene is TRBD1 (5 bases). Trimming took off 6 bases at V and 2 bases at J, with 10 bases between the two ends. This CDR3 region has 13 residues. The V gene's germline CDR1 is SNHLY and CDR2 FYNNEI.

J is TRBJ1-2 and V is TRBV29-1; D possibly corresponds to TRBD1 (6 bases). V was pared by 4 bases and J by 4 bases, with 10 bases between. This CDR3 has 12 amino acids. In germline, CDR1 is SQVTM, CDR2 ANQGSEA. In nucleotides, the CDR3 is TGCAGCGTTGCGACAGGAGTCTATGGCTACACCTTC. Its translation is CSVATGVYGYTF.

The CDR3 here is CASRIPGGSDTQYF. CDR3 bases: TGTGCCAGCAGGATACCAGGGGGCTCGGATACGCAGTATTTT. The chain couples TRBV6-5 to TRBJ2-3; 8 bases are a match to TRBD1. The CDR3 is 14 residues long. Germline trimming cut 6 bases from V and 6 bases from J; bases unmatched to any gene: 8. Looked up from germline, CDR1 is MNHEY and CDR2 is SVGAGI.

The gene calls are TRBV19 and TRBJ2-6; weak D call: TRBD1 (6 bases). There are 15 residues in the CDR3. CDR1 is LNHDA, CDR2 SQIVND, per germline (reference sequence). V was clipped by 5 bases and J by 2 bases, with 10 bases between them. CDR3 in DNA: TGTGCCAGTAGTCCCAGGACAGCTGGGGCCAACGTCCTGACTTTC. This codes for CASSPRTAGANVLTF.

V usage is TRBV6-5 and J usage is TRBJ2-1; tentatively, D is TRBD2 (6 bases). Trimming pared 5 bases from V and 7 bases from J, leaving 12 bases between. The CDR3 loop spans 13 amino acids. Germline V gene data show CDR1 as MNHEY and CDR2 as SVGAGI. In DNA form, the CDR3 reads TGTGCCAGCAGTCGACTGACTAGTAATGAGCAGTTCTTC. Its translation is CASSRLTSNEQFF.

The chain carries TRBV9 and TRBJ2-7, with D possibly matching TRBD2 (5 bases). CDR3 length: 15 residues. Trimming removed 0 bases at V and 6 bases at J, with 16 bases between. Germline V CDR1 and CDR2: SGDLS, YYNGEE. The CDR3 spells CASSVGSGPSGEQYF. The CDR3 DNA follows: TGTGCCAGCAGCGTAGGATCAGGACCGAGCGGCGAGCAGTACTTC.

The chain has TRBV2 and TRBJ1-4; D may be TRBD1 (6 bases). The germline CDR1 and CDR2 sequences are SNHLY and FYNNEI. The CDR3 is 14 amino acids. V was shortened by 7 bases and J by 4 bases, with 13 bases between the two germline ends. CDR3 residues: CASKGGGLNEKLFF. CDR3 sequence (DNA): TGTGCCAGCAAGGGGGGGGGCCTTAATGAAAAACTGTTTTTT.

The chain uses TRBV5-5 and TRBJ1-2, with D possibly being TRBD1 (6 bases). From germline, CDR1 is SGHKS and CDR2 YYEKEE (reference sequence). The CDR3 loop spans 16 amino acids. Deletions cut 3 bases from V and 4 bases from J, with 19 bases between. The CDR3 is CASSSGTQRGGYGYTF. For the CDR3, the DNA is TGTGCCAGCAGCTCCGGGACACAACGTGGTGGCTATGGCTACACCTTC.

J is TRBJ1-5 and V is TRBV5-5; no reliable D call. Trimming took 0 bases from V and 7 from J, leaving 11 bases between them. CDR3 length equals 14 residues. Germline loops: CDR1 SGHKS, CDR2 YYEKEE (reference sequence). The CDR3 loop is CASSLGGNSQPQHF. DNA for the CDR3: TGTGCCAGCAGCTTGGGCGGAAATTCACAGCCCCAGCATTTT.

This chain links TRBV25-1 with TRBJ2-7, with D tentatively TRBD2 (6 bases). V lost 3 bases to trimming and J lost 3 bases, with 12 bases between them. Germline V CDR1 and CDR2: MGHDK, SYGVNS. The CDR3 totals 14 residues. The chain's CDR3 is CASSDYRGGYEQYF. The CDR3 nucleotides read TGTGCCAGCAGTGATTATAGGGGAGGCTACGAGCAGTACTTC.

CDR3 sequence reads: CATSVRDYGYTF. The CDR3 nucleotides are TGTGCCACCAGTGTACGGGACTATGGCTACACCTTC. The chain couples TRBV24-1 to TRBJ1-2; D is uncertain. The CDR3 extends over 12 amino acids. V gave up 5 bases and J gave up 3 bases, with 6 bases separating them. Looked up from germline, CDR1 is KGHDR and CDR2 is SFDVKD.

The CDR3 region is CASSQGGTGNEQFF. DNA of the CDR3: TGTGCCAGCAGCCAAGGAGGGACAGGGAATGAGCAGTTCTTC. The chain carries TRBV3-1 (or the pseudogene TRBV3-2) and TRBJ2-1; TRBD1 aligns across 9 bases. The CDR3 contains 14 residues. J lost 7 bases, V lost 1 base, and 2 bases had no gene match. CDR1 LGHDT and CDR2 YNNKEL come from the germline V gene (reference sequence).

V is TRBV29-1 and J is TRBJ2-3, with D uncertain. The CDR3 sequence is 13 residues long. Germline CDR1 is SQVTM and CDR2 is ANQGSEA. V dropped 4 bases and J dropped 4 bases, with 12 bases sitting between them. The CDR3 DNA sequence: TGCAGCGTTGGCCCTAGTCAAGCAGATACGCAGTATTTT. Its protein is CSVGPSQADTQYF.

V usage is TRBV3-1 (or the pseudogene TRBV3-2) and J usage is TRBJ1-2; D gene ambiguous. The CDR3 contains 16 residues. Per the germline V gene, CDR1 is LGHDT and CDR2 is YNNKEL (reference sequence). The V end lost 4 bases, the J end lost 0 bases, and 15 bases lay between the germline ends. CDR3 sequence: CASSLTRPLANYGYTF. CDR3 DNA: TGTGCCAGCAGCCTTACTAGGCCGTTAGCTAACTATGGCTACACCTTC.

This clone was picked up one time. The gene calls are TRBV20-1 and TRBJ1-5; D call uncertain. The V gene lost 3 bases and the J gene lost 7 bases, with 10 bases spanning the gap. The CDR3 runs to 12 residues. CDR1 and CDR2 from the germline V gene are DFQATT and SNEGSKA (reference sequence). The CDR3 reads CSASRGTQPQHF. The CDR3 DNA reads as TGCAGTGCTAGTCGAGGCACCCAGCCCCAGCATTTT.

This clone occurred a few times. Additional DNA sequences in this sample encode the identical CDR3. CDR3 DNA sequence: TGTGCCAGCTCACGGGACAGTAATAATTCACCCCTCCACTTT. Translated: CASSRDSNNSPLHF. The chain combines TRBV18 with TRBJ1-6; 7 bases fit TRBD1. CDR3 size: 14 residues. Trimming took 4 bases from V and 5 from J; bases not matched to a gene: 2. CDR1 KGHSH and CDR2 LQKENI come from the germline V gene.

V gene TRBV19 combines with J gene TRBJ1-2, with D perhaps matching TRBD1 (6 bases). This CDR3 region has 14 residues. CDR1 is LNHDA and CDR2 is SQIVND in the germline V gene (reference sequence). Deletions cut 6 bases from V and 4 bases from J, with 15 bases between. The CDR3 protein is CASRPSDRIYGYTF. CDR3 nucleotide sequence: TGTGCCAGTAGACCATCAGACAGGATCTATGGCTACACCTTC.

This chain joins TRBV12-3 or TRBV12-4 and TRBJ1-1; possible D gene TRBD1, 6 bases. The CDR3 totals 13 residues. V lost 3 bases to trimming and J lost 4 bases, with 9 bases between them. CDR3 coding DNA: TGTGCCAGCAGTTTCGGGGGGCTCACTGAAGCTTTCTTT. Protein: CASSFGGLTEAFF.